The T cell receptor beta chain described here comes from a study of identical twins. General study results and limits: Sharing of beta out-of-frame sequences by twins showed a weaker excess. Fewer insertions marked abundant cord blood beta clonotypes; young adult naive trended weakly, memory not at all.

The sample holds a few counts of this clonotype. Its antigen remains unknown. The CDR3 contains 15 residues. CDR1 and CDR2 (germline): SGHVS, FNYEAQ. V shed 5 bases and J 4 bases; nucleotides not matched to a gene: 11. With template switching, a universal primer site was added, and the cDNA carried unique molecular identifiers. Using its own MiXCR run on the 5' RACE reads, TCRdb lists one record per CDR3 protein. The sample records more than 1.5 million distinct CDR3 sequences, less than 40% being singletons. The chain uses TRBV7-6 and TRBJ2-7; the match to TRBD1 covers 7 bases. The clonotype was recovered from a newborn girl in good health. Sequenced: cord blood. Here the CDR3 DNA reads TGTGCCAGCAGCCTCCGGGGCAGGGGGAAGTACGAGCAGTACTTC. Translation: CASSLRGRGKYEQYF.